This T cell receptor beta chain was identified in a study of shared clonotypes between healthy human individuals (dated by TCRdb to about 2020). For context, the study as a whole: The cohort comprised a couple of women and a few men aged 18 to 49 years. For each donor, three plates each were used for CD4 naive and CD4 memory, two plates were used for CD8 naive, and one plate was used for CD8 memory. To estimate repertoire size and how much clonotype sharing occurs between individuals, the study deeply sequenced the blood TCR repertoires of about five healthy adults. Different laboratories and diverse techniques were used to prepare libraries and sequence TCR repertoires, to increase sequencing depth and limit assay-specific biases. Between about 0.94 and 8.9 billion PBMCs per donor were obtained by leukapheresis. Points the paper makes about the study in general: Sharing across four donors was observed for approximately 4.6% of naive CD4, over 3% of naive CD8, over 2% of memory CD4, and about 0.4% of memory CD8 clonotypes. Larger estimated clonotype richness was generally found for naive subsets than for memory subsets. Clonotypes shared by all four sorted-subset donors showed higher generation probabilities than non-shared clonotypes. Sampling was limited to blood, and TCR repertoires in tissue likely differ from TCR repertoires in blood. The small number of donors limited the genetic and exposure-history diversity represented. Even with the large sequencing depth, rarefaction of the sorted-subset datasets indicated that sequencing was incomplete. Based on pairwise subsampling, the degree of clonotype sharing among donors was expected to be affected by sequencing depth.

Using the deep immunoSEQ assay, TCR CDR3 regions were amplified from genomic DNA by multiplex PCR. Extracted genomic DNA from each cell subset was spread evenly across all wells of several immunoSEQ 96-well plates, with each plate serving as a replicate. For sorted subsets, each replicate PCR was loaded with about 0.2 ug genomic DNA, equivalent to 25,000 to 30,000 T cell genomes. Purified libraries were measured with a Qubit 3.0 fluorometer, size-checked on a Bioanalyzer 2100, and measured again with the KAPA Library Quantification kit. Every immunoSEQ 96-well plate was sequenced on a dedicated single-read 150-cycle Illumina NextSeq 550 flow cell. The study's processing was this. Because only junctional sequences without quality scores were contained in the immunoSEQ output, filtering matching that applied to full-length reads could not be performed. Sequences were annotated with PyIR, a Python wrapper for IgBLAST v1.9, and V/J genes and CDR3 were assigned using IMGT germline references. Reads with weak V/J assignments (E-value above 1e-6), missing CDR3, stop codons, out-of-frame junctions, or ambiguous translated residues were removed. V3J clonotypes were defined as sequences sharing an identical inferred V gene, J gene, and CDR3 amino acid sequence. Percentage overlap between repertoires was computed as shared unique clonotypes divided by the size of the smaller repertoire. Three approaches were used to assess repertoire richness: RTK rarefaction, the Chao1 estimator, and Recon v2.1 estimates of unobserved clonotypes. Generation probabilities were computed with OLGA for all TCRbeta clonotypes obtained by the gDNA method from four donors. TCRdb mirrors the immuneACCESS table, restricted to in-frame sequences. Some clones are absent from its copies; in checked studies, under half trace to an unresolved V gene, and the reason for the others is unknown. The DNA was the basis for D and trimming; V, J and clone size are from that table. The sample table shows 2 million to 3 million clones, and approximately 93% are seen once. About 0.39% of the sample goes to the ten largest clones.

Donors were healthy HIV-negative adults with no recently reported acute infections or vaccinations. All donors were Caucasian adults living in Nashville, Tennessee, USA. CD4+ T cells were enriched by magnetic negative selection; naive cells were then positively selected on CD45RA, and the negative fraction formed the memory subset. After blood collection by leukapheresis, PBMCs were isolated using Ficoll-Histopaque density gradient centrifugation and then cryopreserved in the vapor phase of liquid nitrogen. Analytical flow cytometry was used to check the purity and quantity of every magnetically sorted T cell population. From each sorted fraction, genomic DNA was isolated and quantified by UV absorbance on a Nanodrop 2000c. The germline V gene gives CDR1 as MNHNS and CDR2 as SASEGT. V is cut back by 4 bases and J by 4 bases, with 3 bases in the junction unmatched. Taken from cysteine to phenylalanine, the CDR3 has 13 residues. The sequence is cut down to CDR3 DNA, 39 bases in frame from base 1.

This clone was counted once. Which antigen it targets is not known. No base qualities exist here, and no much larger clone lies one base off it. The clonotype originates from a man aged 18 to 29 in good health. Some clones in this sample may be carry-over from other donors' samples. The sequencing sample was made of naive CD4+ T cells from PBMCs. This specimen's cell subset or site label, interpreted: CD45RA+ positively selected. The rearranged chain carries TRBV6-1 and TRBJ2-5, with TRBD1 matching 7 junction bases. The CDR3 protein is CASSVRDRETQYF. In nucleotide form, the sequence is TGTGCCAGCAGTGTAAGGGACAGAGAGACCCAGTACTTC.